These 20 T cell receptor beta chains were all obtained from the same sample, sequenced in a study of blood T cells in healthy people across ages. A second PCR, run for about 7 to 11 cycles, used a sample-barcoded 5' primer plus a J-beta primer mix. TCRdb re-derived calls from the 5' RACE reads in MiXCR, one entry per CDR3 protein. Among over 1,300,000 distinct CDR3 sequences listed, approximately 59% were seen once. The sample consisted of blood. These receptor sequences come from a man younger than 35 in good health.

This sequence joins TRBV7-8 and TRBJ2-5; no reliable D call. The CDR3 runs to 14 residues. Per germline, CDR1 SGHVS and CDR2 FQNEAQ. Between the trimmed V and J ends, which lost 5 bases and 4 bases, there was a span of 14 bases. Written as DNA, the CDR3 is TGTGCCAGCAGCGCATTGGCAGGCGGAGAGACCCAGTACTTC. The encoded protein is CASSALAGGETQYF.

This clonotype was found a few times. CDR3 bases: TGCGCCAGCAGCTATCGACAGGCCGAAGAGACCCAGTACTTC. Its protein is CASSYRQAEETQYF. The chain uses TRBV5-1 and TRBJ2-5; a possible D gene is TRBD1 (6 bases). CDR1 and CDR2 from the germline V gene are SGHRS and YFSETQ. This CDR3 comprises 14 residues. With 3 bases removed from V and 3 bases from J, the gap between germline ends came to 12 bases.

A few counts support this clonotype. V and J are TRBV29-1 and TRBJ2-1; TRBD2 matches at 12 bases. Unmatched junction bases numbered 10, after V lost 4 bases and J lost 9 bases. This CDR3 has 15 amino acids. Germline CDR1 and CDR2: SQVTM and ANQGSEA. The CDR3 sequence: CSVVPPGLAGGEQFF. The CDR3 coding sequence is TGCAGCGTTGTGCCCCCGGGACTAGCGGGTGGTGAGCAGTTCTTC.

This chain uses TRBV25-1 with TRBJ2-3; D remains ambiguous. This CDR3 is 13 amino acids long. The germline CDR1 and CDR2 sequences are MGHDK and SYGVNS. Trimming shortened V by 2 bases and J by 6 bases, and 9 bases separated the two germline ends. This CDR3 is CASSEPVLDTQYF. CDR3 in DNA: TGTGCCAGCAGTGAACCGGTTCTGGATACGCAGTATTTT.

The chain combines TRBV7-9 with TRBJ2-3; D ambiguous. Trimming cost V 1 base and J 4 bases, with 9 bases left between them. The CDR3 covers 14 residues. Germline CDR1 and CDR2: SEHNR and FQNEAQ (reference sequence). CDR3 region: CASSLGRFADTQYF. The CDR3, as DNA: TGTGCCAGCAGCTTAGGACGGTTCGCAGATACGCAGTATTTT.

The V gene is TRBV5-6, the J gene TRBJ2-2; 10 positions agree with TRBD1. With V trimmed by 2 bases and J by 7 bases, 8 bases remained unmatched. CDR1 and CDR2 (germline): SGHDT, YYEEEE. CDR3 length: 16 amino acids. The CDR3 sequence is CASSFPGTGVVGELFF. In DNA form, the CDR3 reads TGTGCCAGCAGCTTCCCCGGGACAGGGGTGGTCGGGGAGCTGTTTTTT.

This chain connects TRBV20-1 to TRBJ2-7; D remains ambiguous. The V gene lost 3 bases and the J gene lost 1 base, with 10 bases spanning the gap. There are 13 residues in the CDR3. The germline V gene has CDR1 DFQATT and CDR2 SNEGSKA (reference sequence). In nucleotides, the CDR3 is TGCAGTGCTAGTATATCGGATTCCTACGAGCAGTACTTC. Translating gives CSASISDSYEQYF.

The chain links TRBV4-3 to TRBJ2-1; tentatively, D is TRBD2 (6 bases). Germline CDR1 and CDR2: LGHNA and YSLEER. The CDR3 loop spans 15 amino acids. V lost 1 base and J lost 7, with 14 bases in between. CDR3 sequence: CASSQATGVGNEQFF. Here the CDR3 DNA reads TGCGCCAGCAGCCAAGCCACGGGGGTGGGGAATGAGCAGTTCTTC.

The rearrangement joins TRBV5-5 to TRBJ2-1, with a possible D match to TRBD2 (6 bases). CDR1 is SGHKS, CDR2 YYEKEE, per germline (reference sequence). With 4 bases removed from V and 4 bases from J, the gap between germline ends came to 15 bases. There are 15 residues in the CDR3. Here the CDR3 reads CASSRDSPGYNEQFF. The DNA of the CDR3 is TGTGCCAGCAGCCGGGACTCCCCCGGGTACAATGAGCAGTTCTTC.

In this sample, this clonotype turned up a few times. The chain employs TRBV7-2 and TRBJ2-4; a weak D match, TRBD1 (6 bases). Judging by the DNA end, TRBJ2-7 fits better; the J call may be wrong. Germline CDR1 and CDR2: SGHTA and FQGNSA. CDR3 length: 15 residues. The CDR3 DNA reads TGTGCCAGCAGCTTCAACCCGGGACACTACTACGAGCAGTACTTC. This encodes CASSFNPGHYYEQYF.

This clonotype came up a few times. V gene TRBV6-1 combines with J gene TRBJ1-2; perhaps TRBD1 as D (5 bases). Trimming pared 5 bases from V and 4 bases from J, leaving 11 bases between. CDR1 is MNHNS and CDR2 is SASEGT in the germline V gene. This CDR3 comprises 13 residues. CDR3 nucleotide sequence: TGTGCCAGCAGTATGACAGAGAGCTATGGCTACACCTTC. This encodes CASSMTESYGYTF.

The V call is TRBV12-3 or TRBV12-4, the J call TRBJ2-1, with D possibly matching TRBD2 (6 bases). The CDR3 spans 17 residues. Trimming took 4 bases from V and 4 from J, leaving 20 bases between them. The CDR3 nucleotides read TGTGCCAGCAGTTCGGGGACTCCCCCTACGGTATACAATGAGCAGTTCTTC. Its protein product is CASSSGTPPTVYNEQFF.

The chain uses TRBV20-1 and TRBJ2-1, with 10 bases lining up with TRBD2. The CDR3 extends over 13 amino acids. The trim removed 5 bases at V and 7 bases at J, leaving 5 bases unmatched. Germline CDR1 reads DFQATT; CDR2 reads SNEGSKA (reference sequence). This CDR3 reads CSALAGAKNEQFF. CDR3 nucleotide sequence: TGCAGTGCTCTAGCGGGAGCTAAAAATGAGCAGTTCTTC.

The chain combines TRBV7-9 with TRBJ2-3; weak D call: TRBD1 (6 bases). The length of the CDR3 is 17 residues. The germline CDR1 and CDR2 sequences are SEHNR and FQNEAQ (reference sequence). Trimming took off 1 base at V and 4 bases at J, with 18 bases between the two ends. CDR3 region: CASSLDLLTGSADTQYF. The CDR3 DNA reads TGTGCCAGCAGCTTAGATCTACTCACAGGGAGTGCAGATACGCAGTATTTT.

This chain joins TRBV7-9 and TRBJ2-7; a weak D match, TRBD2 (5 bases). Per the germline V gene, CDR1 is SEHNR and CDR2 is FQNEAQ (reference sequence). The V and J ends lost 5 bases and 3 bases respectively, with 14 bases between them. CDR3 length: 14 amino acids. CDR3 in DNA: TGTGCCAGCAGCACCTCAGGCACTAGCTACGAGCAGTACTTC. This translates into CASSTSGTSYEQYF. Together with reference TRBV7-9 and TRBJ2-7, the CDR3 gives the full variable domain: DTGVSQNPRHKITKRGQNVTFRCDPISEHNRLYWYRQTLGQGPEFLTYFQNEAQLEKSRLLSDRFSAERPKGSFSTLEIQRTEQGDSAMYLCASSTSGTSYEQYFGPGTRLTVT.

The rearrangement joins TRBV20-1 to TRBJ2-5; 8 bases match TRBD2. Near its end, the DNA agrees better with TRBJ2-7, so the J call may be wrong. CDR1 is DFQATT, CDR2 SNEGSKA, per germline (reference sequence). There are 15 residues in the CDR3. The CDR3 spells CSASDGAGAQYEQYF. As DNA, the CDR3 is TGCAGTGCTAGTGACGGAGCGGGAGCCCAATACGAGCAGTACTTC.

This clonotype was recorded a few times. This CDR3 reads CSARDITGTRAETQYF. CDR3 coding DNA: TGCAGTGCTAGAGATATAACGGGGACCCGCGCAGAGACCCAGTACTTC. The chain joins TRBV20-1 to TRBJ2-5; either TRBD1 or TRBD2 may fit D (5 bases each). The CDR3 contains 16 residues. Germline loops: CDR1 DFQATT, CDR2 SNEGSKA (reference sequence). V was clipped by 0 bases and J by 4 bases, with 18 bases between them.

This chain links TRBV4-2 with TRBJ1-4; no definite D call. The CDR3 loop spans 15 amino acids. V lost 1 base, J lost 8 bases, and 14 bases lay in between. CDR1 is LGHNA, CDR2 YNFKEQ, per germline. The CDR3: CASSQAGYTEEKLFF. CDR3 DNA sequence: TGTGCCAGCAGCCAAGCGGGCTATACGGAGGAAAAACTGTTTTTT.

The chain uses TRBV12-5 and TRBJ2-5, with 10 bases that match TRBD2. V gave up 6 bases and J gave up 11 bases; unmatched junction bases: 18. The CDR3 runs 16 residues. The germline gives CDR1 LGHNT, CDR2 FRNRAP. CDR3 in amino acids: CASGASGGLFYNEQYF. The CDR3 DNA sequence: TGTGCTAGTGGAGCTAGCGGGGGCCTTTTTTACAATGAGCAGTACTTC.

This sequence joins TRBV9 and TRBJ2-1; no reliable D call. CDR3 length equals 15 residues. Germline V gene lookup returns CDR1 SGDLS and CDR2 YYNGEE. V was shortened by 0 bases and J by 1 base, with 8 bases between the two germline ends. This chain's CDR3 is CASSVDGWSYNEQFF. The DNA of the CDR3 is TGTGCCAGCAGCGTAGACGGCTGGTCCTACAATGAGCAGTTCTTC.